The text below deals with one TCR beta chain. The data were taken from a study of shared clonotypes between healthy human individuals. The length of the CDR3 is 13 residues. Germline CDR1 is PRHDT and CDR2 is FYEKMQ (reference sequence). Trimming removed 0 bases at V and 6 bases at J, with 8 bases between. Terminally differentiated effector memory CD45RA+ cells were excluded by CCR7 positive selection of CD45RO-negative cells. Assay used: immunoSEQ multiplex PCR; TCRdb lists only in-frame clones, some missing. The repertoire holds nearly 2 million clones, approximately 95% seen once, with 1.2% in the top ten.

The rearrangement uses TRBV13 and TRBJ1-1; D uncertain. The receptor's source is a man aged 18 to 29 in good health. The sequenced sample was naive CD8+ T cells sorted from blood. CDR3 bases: TGTGCCAGCAGCTTAGGCCTGCTCTCTGAAGCTTTCTTT. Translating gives CASSLGLLSEAFF.